This TCR beta chain derives from a study of blood T cell repertoires in COVID-19. Across the whole study: Acute and convalescent COVID-19 samples came from the United States, Italy and Spain. T cells, B-cell-depleted T cells, or PBMCs supplied cDNA or gDNA.

Per the original data handling: Estimated nucleated cell counts came from reference gene primer amplification. Some clones are missing from TCRdb's copy, which holds only in-frame ones; the method was immunoSEQ multiplex PCR. V, J and clone size are taken as reported in that table, and D and trimming were inferred from the DNA itself. This sample has under 80,000 clones; more than 85% occur once, and the top ten carry approximately 15%. This CDR3 region has 14 residues. The germline V gene has CDR1 ENHRY and CDR2 SYGVKD. The J segment lost 5 bases and the V segment lost 3 bases, leaving 6 bases of the junction unmatched.

Sequencing used peripheral blood. This sequence joins TRBV10-3 and TRBJ1-2; 7 positions agree with TRBD1. This TCR came from a man between 65 and 85 years old with active or convalescent COVID-19. CDR3 region: CAISDGTERYGYTF. The DNA for the CDR3 is TGTGCCATCAGTGACGGGACAGAACGTTATGGCTACACCTTC.